This is a list of T cell receptor beta chains from one sample in a study of spatial heterogeneity in lung cancer. TCRdb independently ran MiXCR on the 5' RACE reads; one entry per CDR3 protein. The repertoire holds about 82,000 distinct CDR3 sequences, with roughly 12% as singletons. The specimen was PBMCs, collected at surgery. Receptors originate from a male donor with early-stage non-small cell lung cancer. The CDR3 runs from the conserved cysteine through the conserved F or W. A D gene is named only where the DNA matches it firmly. Clone size is shown for a subset of rows, as once, few, many or a class of expanded clone.

abundance | d_gene | j_gene | v_gene | CDR3aa | CDR3nt
- | - | TRBJ2-1 | TRBV12-3/TRBV12-4 | CASSSDISYNEQFF | TGTGCCAGCAGTTCTGACATCTCCTACAATGAGCAGTTCTTC
- | - | TRBJ2-1 | TRBV7-8 | CASSSPRGVSYNEQFF | TGTGCCAGCAGCTCCCCCCGCGGGGTGTCCTACAATGAGCAGTTCTTC
few | TRBD1 | TRBJ1-2 | TRBV29-1 | CSVEPGQGVSYTF | TGCAGCGTAGAGCCGGGACAGGGTGTGAGCTACACCTTC
few | TRBD1 | TRBJ2-5 | TRBV5-4 | CASSIRDRVQETQYF | TGTGCCAGCAGCATCCGGGACAGGGTCCAAGAGACCCAGTACTTC
- | - | TRBJ1-1 | TRBV7-9 | CASSFLSWPGATEAFF | TGTGCCAGCAGCTTCTTATCCTGGCCCGGCGCCACTGAAGCTTTCTTT
- | TRBD1 | TRBJ2-5 | TRBV10-1 | CASSLGQAPGTQYF | TGCGCCAGCAGCCTCGGACAGGCCCCGGGGACCCAGTACTTC
many | - | TRBJ2-2 | TRBV20-1 | CSARDYTNTGELFF | TGCAGTGCTAGAGACTACACAAACACCGGGGAGCTGTTTTTT
many | - | TRBJ2-2 | TRBV7-2 | CASSLEGAGGELFF | TGTGCCAGCAGCTTAGAAGGGGCCGGCGGGGAGCTGTTTTTT
many | - | TRBJ2-1 | TRBV5-1 | CASSLLLDRDNEQFF | TGCGCCAGCAGCTTGCTTCTCGACCGAGACAATGAGCAGTTCTTC
- | - | TRBJ2-5 | TRBV5-1 | CASSLDRAETQYF | TGCGCCAGCAGCTTGGACAGGGCAGAGACCCAGTACTTC
few | TRBD2 | TRBJ2-1 | TRBV18 | CASSPSGEYNEQFF | TGTGCCAGCTCACCTAGCGGGGAATACAATGAGCAGTTCTTC
few | - | TRBJ2-3 | TRBV7-2 | CASSLPSALPVF | TGTGCCAGCAGCCTGCCTAGCGCCCTTCCAGTTTTT
few | - | TRBJ2-3 | TRBV25-1 | CASSETPNTDTQYF | TGTGCCAGCAGTGAAACCCCCAACACAGATACGCAGTATTTT
- | TRBD2 | TRBJ2-1 | TRBV20-1 | CSASFSGSANSYNEQFF | TGCAGTGCTAGTTTCAGCGGGAGCGCTAACTCCTACAATGAGCAGTTCTTC
many | - | TRBJ2-1 | TRBV4-2 | CASSQDFEGKGEQFF | TGTGCCAGCAGCCAAGATTTCGAGGGAAAAGGTGAGCAGTTCTTC
many | - | TRBJ2-7 | TRBV29-1 | CSVESELEQYF | TGCAGCGTTGAAAGCGAGTTAGAGCAGTACTTC
- | TRBD1 | TRBJ1-4 | TRBV30 | CAWRHRGGREKLFF | TGTGCCTGGAGGCACAGGGGCGGTCGGGAAAAACTGTTTTTT
few | TRBD1 | TRBJ2-2 | TRBV4-1 | CASSHPAGGDSWELFF | TGCGCCAGCAGCCATCCGGCAGGGGGCGATTCGTGGGAGCTGTTTTTT
many | TRBD1 | TRBJ2-1 | TRBV7-2 | CASTLRGDRVYNEQFF | TGTGCCAGCACCCTGAGAGGGGACAGGGTTTACAATGAGCAGTTCTTC
- | - | TRBJ2-3 | TRBV12-3/TRBV12-4 | CASSRAAGRTDTQYF | TGTGCCAGCAGCCGAGCAGCGGGCCGCACAGATACGCAGTATTTT
few | - | TRBJ1-1 | TRBV19 | CASSFSRDTEAFF | TGTGCCAGTAGTTTCTCCCGGGACACTGAAGCTTTCTTT
many | - | TRBJ1-2 | TRBV5-1 | CASSVTVYDGYTF | TGCGCCAGCAGCGTGACAGTATACGATGGCTACACCTTC
- | TRBD1 | TRBJ2-1 | TRBV5-5 | CASSLNRGNGYNEQFF | TGTGCCAGCAGCTTGAACAGGGGGAATGGCTACAATGAGCAGTTCTTC
few | - | TRBJ2-2 | TRBV20-1 | CSATSYGRTGELFF | TGCAGTGCTACGAGCTACGGGAGAACCGGGGAGCTGTTTTTT
- | - | TRBJ2-2 | TRBV19 | CASSIEGTGELFF | TGTGCCAGTAGTATAGAAGGGACCGGGGAGCTGTTTTTT
few | - | TRBJ1-1 | TRBV3-1 | CASSLGVGGAFF | TGTGCCAGCAGCCTAGGCGTCGGGGGAGCTTTCTTT
- | - | TRBJ2-2 | TRBV25-1 | CASSVNLANTGELFF | TGTGCCAGCAGTGTCAACCTAGCGAACACCGGGGAGCTGTTTTTT